This T cell receptor beta chain was found in a study of OX40 agonist ivuxolimab in advanced cancers. Assay: immunoSEQ multiplex PCR; the TCRdb copy retains only in-frame clones and omits some. The data hold tens of thousands of clones, with around four fifths observed a single time. Material: CD4+ or CD8+ T cells sorted from blood, obtained in a trial of the OX40 agonist ivuxolimab. The source of this sequence is an adult with an advanced solid tumor such as melanoma, head and neck, liver or kidney cancer.

The CDR3 DNA reads as TGTGCCAGCAGTTACTGGGGGAAAGGGACTGAAGCTTTCTTT. Translating it yields CASSYWGKGTEAFF. The chain carries TRBV6-5 and TRBJ1-1; D perhaps matches TRBD1 (5 bases). Germline values: CDR1 MNHEY, CDR2 SVGAGI. This CDR3 has 14 residues. Trimming left V 1 base short and J 5 bases short, with 11 bases between.